The 22 T cell receptor beta chains presented below share a single source sample, sequenced in a study of cytomegalovirus exposure and HLA in healthy donors. The repertoire was sequenced with immunoSEQ multiplex PCR; TCRdb's copy has only in-frame clones and lacks some. The sample contains 120,000 or so clones, roughly 95% of which appear only once. The sequenced sample consisted of PBMCs. These receptors were obtained from a man between 18 and 35 years old in good health and CMV-seronegative.

The chain combines TRBV28 with TRBJ1-5; D uncertain. V was pared by 7 bases and J by 1 base, with 14 bases between. Germline V gene lookup returns CDR1 MDHEN and CDR2 SYDVKM. This CDR3 is 15 amino acids long. CDR3 residues: CASTSAGPSNQPQHF. The DNA of the CDR3 is TGTGCCAGCACCAGTGCGGGCCCGAGCAATCAGCCCCAGCATTTT.

This chain joins TRBV6-6 and TRBJ1-2; no firm D call. V dropped 6 bases and J dropped 0 bases, with 11 bases sitting between them. Germline V lookup: CDR1 MNHNY, CDR2 SVGAGI (reference sequence). The CDR3 runs to 14 residues. CDR3 nucleotide sequence: TGTGCCAGCAGCTTTCAGGCATCTAACTATGGCTACACCTTC. Translating it yields CASSFQASNYGYTF.

This chain links TRBV7-9 with TRBJ2-3, with D perhaps matching TRBD1 (5 bases). Per the germline V gene, CDR1 is SEHNR and CDR2 is FQNEAQ (reference sequence). The CDR3 extends over 14 amino acids. Trimming left V 5 bases short and J 2 bases short, with 11 bases between. The CDR3 region has the DNA TGTGCCAGCAGCAAAGGGGCCTTCACAGATACGCAGTATTTT. It specifies CASSKGAFTDTQYF.

V is TRBV15 and J is TRBJ1-4; D is ambiguous. The CDR3 contains 13 residues. Germline values: CDR1 LNHNV, CDR2 YYDKDF (reference sequence). Trimming pared 0 bases from V and 8 bases from J, leaving 7 bases between. The CDR3 loop reads CATSRDRREKLFF. The CDR3 nucleotides read TGTGCCACCAGCAGAGATCGGCGGGAAAAACTGTTTTTT.

In its sample, this clone was seen once. This chain links TRBV7-3 with TRBJ2-7; possibly TRBD1 for D (6 bases). The V end lost 2 bases, the J end lost 1 base, and 9 bases lay between the germline ends. The germline CDR1 and CDR2 sequences are SGHTA and FQGTGA. The CDR3 contains 14 residues. Written as DNA, the CDR3 is TGTGCCAGCAGCTTACCGGGACAATCCTACGAGCAGTACTTC. It is translated as CASSLPGQSYEQYF.

The V gene is TRBV27, the J gene TRBJ2-3; D uncertain. Per the germline V gene, CDR1 is MNHEY and CDR2 is SMNVEV (reference sequence). This CDR3 region has 14 residues. Trimming cost V 3 bases and J 0 bases, with 7 bases left between them. The CDR3 bases are TGTGCCAGCAGTTTCACACAAAGCACAGATACGCAGTATTTT. It specifies CASSFTQSTDTQYF.

V is TRBV27 and J is TRBJ1-4, with D perhaps matching TRBD1 (6 bases). CDR3 length: 13 amino acids. Germline lookup yields CDR1 MNHEY and CDR2 SMNVEV (reference sequence). V lost 4 bases and J 8 bases, leaving 11 bases between the germline ends. The CDR3 sequence: CASSWGQREKLFF. The CDR3 bases are TGTGCCAGCAGTTGGGGACAACGGGAAAAACTGTTTTTT.

The gene calls are TRBV19 and TRBJ2-2; 7 bases are shared with TRBD2. Germline-derived CDR1 and CDR2 are LNHDA and SQIVND (reference sequence). The V and J ends lost 7 bases and 6 bases, in that order; junction bases with no gene match: 8. The CDR3 is made up of 14 amino acids. CDR3 residues: CASIGQGGAGELFF. The CDR3 DNA reads TGTGCCAGTATAGGGCAGGGAGGGGCCGGGGAGCTGTTTTTT.

CDR3 region: CASSAVTGITGELFF. The CDR3 bases are TGTGCCAGCTCAGCCGTAACAGGGATCACCGGGGAGCTGTTTTTT. The chain combines TRBV18 with TRBJ2-2; D possibly corresponds to TRBD1 (6 bases). CDR1 is KGHSH and CDR2 is LQKENI in the germline V gene. The CDR3 is 15 amino acids. V was trimmed by 5 bases and J by 4 bases, leaving 14 bases between them.

This chain links TRBV19 with TRBJ1-4; weak D call: TRBD1 (5 bases). The germline V and J ends were trimmed by 3 bases and 0 bases, with 11 bases remaining between them. Looked up from germline, CDR1 is LNHDA and CDR2 is SQIVND (reference sequence). The CDR3 spans 16 residues. The CDR3 DNA is TGTGCCAGTAGTATGCCCGGGGGTGCAACTAATGAAAAACTGTTTTTT. This translates into CASSMPGGATNEKLFF.

The rearrangement links TRBV7-3 to TRBJ2-5; 8 nucleotides agree with TRBD1. With V trimmed by 5 bases and J by 4 bases, 15 bases remained unmatched. The V gene's germline CDR1 is SGHTA and CDR2 FQGTGA. The length of the CDR3 is 17 residues. As DNA, the CDR3 is TGTGCCAGCAGCCCAGGGGTCATACAGGGGGGCGCAGAGACCCAGTACTTC. It encodes CASSPGVIQGGAETQYF.

The genes are TRBV5-6 and TRBJ1-1, with D tentatively TRBD1 (5 bases). Germline-derived CDR1 and CDR2 are SGHDT and YYEEEE. V gave up 0 bases and J gave up 2 bases, with 17 bases separating them. The CDR3 spans 17 residues. CDR3 sequence (DNA): TGTGCCAGCAGCTTGGCTGGTGGGGCCAATTTTAACACTGAAGCTTTCTTT. This encodes CASSLAGGANFNTEAFF.

The gene calls are TRBV27 and TRBJ2-7; 7 nucleotides line up with TRBD2. The CDR3 is 14 amino acids. With 0 bases clipped from V and 3 bases from J, the junction kept 2 bases outside the gene matches. Per germline, CDR1 MNHEY and CDR2 SMNVEV (reference sequence). CDR3 amino acids: CASSLSASGYEQYF. The CDR3 region has the DNA TGTGCCAGCAGTTTATCGGCTAGCGGCTACGAGCAGTACTTC.

This chain links TRBV30 with TRBJ2-3, with a tentative D call TRBD2 (6 bases). Germline lookup yields CDR1 GTSNPN and CDR2 SVGIG (reference sequence). Trimming cost V 0 bases and J 3 bases, with 19 bases left between them. This CDR3 comprises 17 residues. The CDR3 coding sequence is TGTGCCTGGAGTGTACGAGTTTCGGGACTCACAACAGATACGCAGTATTTT. Its translation: CAWSVRVSGLTTDTQYF.

The chain joins TRBV27 to TRBJ2-7; weak D call: TRBD2 (7 bases). CDR1 and CDR2 (germline): MNHEY, SMNVEV (reference sequence). This CDR3 region has 15 residues. With 0 bases removed from V and 3 bases from J, the gap between germline ends came to 12 bases. The CDR3 region is CASSLSGGESYEQYF. The CDR3 DNA reads as TGTGCCAGCAGTTTATCAGGGGGGGAGAGCTACGAGCAGTACTTC.

The chain carries TRBV30 and TRBJ1-1; no reliable D call. V lost 0 bases to trimming and J lost 3 bases, with 5 bases between them. CDR3 size: 12 residues. Germline assignment: CDR1 GTSNPN and CDR2 SVGIG (reference sequence). CDR3 sequence (DNA): TGTGCCTGGAGTGTTGAGGACACTGAAGCTTTCTTT. It translates to CAWSVEDTEAFF.

The genes are TRBV9 and TRBJ1-5, with 8 bases aligning to TRBD1. The V gene end was trimmed by 2 bases and the J gene end by 4 bases; junction bases not matched to a gene: 2. This CDR3 region has 14 residues. Germline loops: CDR1 SGDLS, CDR2 YYNGEE. CDR3 in amino acids: CASSVGTGNQPQHF. The CDR3, as DNA: TGTGCCAGCAGCGTGGGGACAGGTAATCAGCCCCAGCATTTT.

J is TRBJ1-2 and V is TRBV7-9; possible D gene TRBD1, 6 bases. Trimming removed 5 bases at V and 4 bases at J, with 17 bases between. CDR3 size: 15 residues. Per germline, CDR1 SEHNR and CDR2 FQNEAQ (reference sequence). CDR3 bases: TGTGCCAGCAGCCCAAAGCCGACAGGAGTCTATGGCTACACCTTC. Translated: CASSPKPTGVYGYTF.

The chain links TRBV5-1 to TRBJ2-7, with a tentative D call TRBD2 (7 bases). The ends were cut back, 2 bases at V and 2 bases at J, with 17 bases in the middle. Germline V gene lookup returns CDR1 SGHRS and CDR2 YFSETQ. The CDR3 consists of 16 residues. The CDR3 DNA reads TGCGCCAGCAGCTTAGGGGGGGAGTTAACTACCTACGAGCAGTACTTC. As protein: CASSLGGELTTYEQYF.

The chain has TRBV13 and TRBJ2-1; 15 bases map to TRBD2. Germline trimming cut 4 bases from V and 9 bases from J; bases unmatched to any gene: 4. The V gene's germline CDR1 is PRHDT and CDR2 FYEKMQ (reference sequence). The CDR3 contains 15 residues. For the CDR3, the DNA is TGTGCCAGCAGCTCGGGACTAGCGGGAGGACGTGAGCAGTTCTTC. Amino acids: CASSSGLAGGREQFF.

This sequence joins TRBV7-9 and TRBJ2-2, with D possibly matching TRBD2 (6 bases). V lost 1 base and J lost 0, with 6 bases in between. The germline V gene has CDR1 SEHNR and CDR2 FQNEAQ (reference sequence). CDR3 length: 15 residues. This CDR3 reads CASSLGGTNTGELFF. Written as DNA, the CDR3 is TGTGCCAGCAGCTTAGGCGGGACGAACACCGGGGAGCTGTTTTTT. The full variable domain, completed using reference TRBV7-9 and TRBJ2-2, is DTGVSQNPRHKITKRGQNVTFRCDPISEHNRLYWYRQTLGQGPEFLTYFQNEAQLEKSRLLSDRFSAERPKGSFSTLEIQRTEQGDSAMYLCASSLGGTNTGELFFGEGSRLTVL.

The chain joins TRBV6-1 to TRBJ2-1, with D perhaps TRBD2 (5 bases). CDR1 is MNHNS, CDR2 SASEGT, per germline. Trimming cost V 0 bases and J 7 bases, with 16 bases left between them. The CDR3 extends over 16 amino acids. The CDR3 region is CASSEALLAGVNEQFF. The CDR3 DNA sequence: TGTGCCAGCAGTGAAGCTCTGCTAGCTGGCGTAAATGAGCAGTTCTTC.